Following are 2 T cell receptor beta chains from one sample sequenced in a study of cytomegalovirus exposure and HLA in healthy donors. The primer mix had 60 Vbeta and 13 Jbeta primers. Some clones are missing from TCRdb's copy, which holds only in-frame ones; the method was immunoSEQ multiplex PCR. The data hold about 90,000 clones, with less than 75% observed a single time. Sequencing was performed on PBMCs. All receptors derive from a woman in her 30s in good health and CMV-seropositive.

The DNA for the CDR3 is TGTGCTAGTGGTTTGGTACAGGACGGACAGTTTAATAGCAATCAGCCCCAGCATTTT. Translating gives CASGLVQDGQFNSNQPQHF. J is TRBJ1-5 and V is TRBV12-5, with TRBD1 as a possible D gene (6 bases). V was trimmed by 0 bases and J by 0 bases, leaving 18 bases between them. Germline CDR1 LGHNT, CDR2 FRNRAP. The CDR3 loop spans 19 amino acids.

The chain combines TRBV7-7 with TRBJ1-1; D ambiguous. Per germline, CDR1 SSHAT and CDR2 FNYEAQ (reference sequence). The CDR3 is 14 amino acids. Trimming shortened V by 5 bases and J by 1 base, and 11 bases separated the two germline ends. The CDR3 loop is CASSPLIENTEAFF. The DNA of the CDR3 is TGTGCCAGCAGCCCTCTTATAGAGAACACTGAAGCTTTCTTT. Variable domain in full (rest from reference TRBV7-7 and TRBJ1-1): GAGVSQSPRYKVTKRGQDVTLRCDPISSHATLYWYQQALGQGPEFLTYFNYEAQPDKSGLPSDRFSAERPEGSISTLTIQRTEQRDSAMYRCASSPLIENTEAFFGQGTRLTVV.